This T cell receptor (beta chain) was captured in a study of preoperative IRX-2 immunotherapy in early breast cancer. Assay used: immunoSEQ multiplex PCR; TCRdb lists only in-frame clones, some missing. The data show about 19,000 clones, approximately 86% seen once. This clone appeared a single time. The junction had 11 bases not matched to a gene; V was cut back by 4 bases and J by 4 bases. CDR3 length equals 16 residues. Germline CDR1 KGHSH, CDR2 LQKENI. The treatment was: preoperative locoregional IRX-2 cytokine immunotherapy. Patients received preoperative, locoregional IRX-2 cytokine immunotherapy in a phase Ib study.

The TCR sequence derives from a human donor with breast cancer. The sample here was lymph node tissue, taken after IRX-2 immunotherapy. The chain is built from TRBV18 and TRBJ2-5; 8 bases agree with TRBD1. CDR3 amino acids: CASSRTIQGVLETQYF. CDR3 DNA: TGTGCCAGCTCACGGACAATACAGGGGGTCCTAGAGACCCAGTACTTC.